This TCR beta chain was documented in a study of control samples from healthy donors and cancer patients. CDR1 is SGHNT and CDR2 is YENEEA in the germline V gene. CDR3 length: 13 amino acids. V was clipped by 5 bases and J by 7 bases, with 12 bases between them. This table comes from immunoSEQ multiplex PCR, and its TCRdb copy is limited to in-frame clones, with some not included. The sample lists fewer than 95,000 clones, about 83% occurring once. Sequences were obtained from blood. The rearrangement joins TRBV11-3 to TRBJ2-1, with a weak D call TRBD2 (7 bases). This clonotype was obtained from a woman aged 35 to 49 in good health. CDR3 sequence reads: CASSGGATNEQFF. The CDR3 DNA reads TGTGCCAGCAGCGGGGGGGCCACGAATGAGCAGTTCTTC.